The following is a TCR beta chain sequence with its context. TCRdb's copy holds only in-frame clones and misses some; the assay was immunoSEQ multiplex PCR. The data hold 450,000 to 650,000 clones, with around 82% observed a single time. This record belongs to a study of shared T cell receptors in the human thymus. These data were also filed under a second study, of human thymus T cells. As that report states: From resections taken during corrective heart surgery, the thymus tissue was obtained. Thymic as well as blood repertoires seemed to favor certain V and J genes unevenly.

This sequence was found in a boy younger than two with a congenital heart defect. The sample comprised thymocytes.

The CDR3 DNA reads TGCGCCAGCAGCCAAAACAGGGTGGGTATGAGCACAGATACGCAGTATTTT. The encoded protein is CASSQNRVGMSTDTQYF. This chain connects TRBV4-3 to TRBJ2-3; D may be TRBD1 (6 bases). Deletions cut 2 bases from V and 0 bases from J, with 15 bases between. Germline CDR1 is LGHNA and CDR2 is YSLEER. The CDR3 sequence is 17 residues long.